This T cell receptor (beta chain) was sequenced for a study of T cells after yellow fever vaccination (dated by TCRdb to about 2019). Notes on the research overall: The SMART-Seq v4 Ultra Low Input RNA kit was used to prepare libraries from fractions with low cell numbers. The cohort comprised two healthy male donors, one aged 18 to 29 and one aged 30 to 40 years. Bulk TCR alpha and beta repertoires were sequenced longitudinally to track T-cell clones before and after primary and booster YFV17D yellow fever vaccination. Blood was collected at multiple timepoints before and after primary and secondary immunization, and bulk PBMC replicates and cell subsets were isolated. Broad study findings and their caveats: A small share of clonotypes was detected in both CD4 and CD8 compartments, with the overlap likely arising from convergent recombination. The secondary T-cell response was weaker than the primary response but faster, peaking on day 5 instead of day 15. The study included only two donors, which limits how far the findings can be generalized. After the booster, most of the clones that had expanded following primary vaccination were detected again (roughly 96% of CD4 and more than 85% of CD8), which suggests that memory was broadly maintained. Computational filtering was required because FACS-sorted repertoires could contain abundant contaminating clonotypes from the bulk population.

This clonotype showed up many times. Its antigen has not been determined. Base quality data are lacking; no much larger clone is found one base away. Synthesis of TCR cDNA relied on 5'RACE template switching, a step that introduced a universal primer site along with unique molecular identifiers. Priming for cDNA synthesis came from both the TCR alpha and TCR beta constant segments. Two PCR steps were used to amplify libraries, with sample barcodes and sequencing adapters being added in the second step. Sequencing of libraries was performed on Illumina HiSeq 2500 (2x100 bp) or NovaSeq (2x150 bp). As for the authors' bioinformatics: MIGEC was used to demultiplex reads and collapse the reads into UMI consensus sequences, and MiXCR was used for V(D)J alignment. Vaccine-responding clonotypes were identified with edgeR using replicate PBMC samples, with FDR below 0.01 and a log2 fold change above 5 up to day 15 being required. CD4 or CD8 identity was assigned to each bulk clonotype according to whether the clonotype was present at higher abundance in the sequenced CD4 repertoire or the sequenced CD8 repertoire. TCRdb took the public reads, trimmed them with fastp at Q25, ran MiXCR for clone calling and kept in-frame beta chains. Each CDR3 protein gets just one entry, which takes the most common genes and DNA from the rows behind it. For this entry, the V and J calls and clone size follow TCRdb and not the study's own pipeline. Counted in this sample were around 300,000 distinct CDR3 sequences; under 15% of them appeared once. 0.4% to 0.55% of the sample goes to the ten largest clones.

The intended sense of this specimen's treatment or condition label: live attenuated yellow fever vaccine strain. PBMCs were isolated from peripheral blood using a standard Ficoll-Paque protocol. Dynabeads CD4 and CD8 positive selection kits were used to isolate CD4 and CD8 T-cell fractions. TriZol was used to extract RNA from bulk PBMCs, from CD4 and CD8 fractions, and from dextramer-positive and dextramer-negative fractions. The CDR3 runs 15 residues from the cysteine to the phenylalanine. Of the read, only the CDR3 DNA is kept; its 45 bases are in frame from base 1. The germline V gene gives CDR1 as MDHEN and CDR2 as SYDVKM. V is reduced by 4 bases and J by 4 bases, leaving a spacing of 16 bases between them.

This chain is built from TRBV28 and TRBJ2-5; 5 matching bases give a weak D call of TRBD1. This sequence originates from a man between 25 and 39 years old who received the YFV17D yellow fever vaccine. This specimen was CD4+ T cells sorted from PBMCs, taken 45 days after the yellow fever booster vaccination. The nucleotide sequence is given as TGTGCCAGCAGTTACTTAGGGGCCATGGGAGAGACCCAGTACTTC. It translates to CASSYLGAMGETQYF.